The 31 T cell receptor beta chains presented below share a single source sample, sequenced in a study of blood T cell repertoires in COVID-19. Method: immunoSEQ multiplex PCR; TCRdb's copy keeps in-frame clones and lacks some. The profile shows tens of thousands of clones, 85% to 95% of them singletons. Sequencing used peripheral blood. Receptors were obtained from a woman at least 80 years old with acute or convalescent COVID-19.

The chain couples TRBV6-6 to TRBJ1-1, with D possibly TRBD1 on 5 matching bases. CDR3 size: 14 residues. V lost 6 bases and J lost 5, with 16 bases in between. Germline CDR1 and CDR2: MNHNY and SVGAGI (reference sequence). The CDR3 DNA sequence: TGTGCCAGCAGAGTCGGGGGGTTAAGGACTGAAGCTTTCTTT. Its translation is CASRVGGLRTEAFF.

This chain connects TRBV29-1 to TRBJ2-7; tentative D call: TRBD2 (6 bases). Trimming pared 6 bases from V and 1 base from J, leaving 10 bases between. CDR3 length: 12 residues. The germline gives CDR1 SQVTM, CDR2 ANQGSEA. The CDR3 protein is CSVVEGSYEQYF. The CDR3 nucleotides read TGCAGCGTGGTGGAGGGATCCTACGAGCAGTACTTC.

The chain uses TRBV24-1 and TRBJ2-3; perhaps TRBD2 as D (6 bases). V was shortened by 8 bases and J by 0 bases, with 11 bases between the two germline ends. The CDR3 consists of 14 residues. The germline gives CDR1 KGHDR, CDR2 SFDVKD. CDR3 DNA: TGTGCCACCAAACCCGGAGGGAGCACAGATACGCAGTATTTT. It encodes CATKPGGSTDTQYF.

The rearrangement links TRBV7-2 to TRBJ2-1; 9 bases align to TRBD2. Trimming removed 1 base from V and 6 bases from J; junction bases left unmatched: 13. This CDR3 comprises 18 residues. CDR1 is SGHTA, CDR2 FQGNSA, per germline. CDR3 coding DNA: TGTGCCAGCAGCTTAGGGCTAGCGGGACTCAAGGCGGGCAATGAGCAGTTCTTC. This codes for CASSLGLAGLKAGNEQFF.

The chain recombines TRBV4-1 with TRBJ1-2, with a weak D call TRBD1 (5 bases). The CDR3 covers 14 residues. The germline V and J ends were trimmed by 6 bases and 2 bases, with 13 bases remaining between them. Germline V CDR1 and CDR2: MGHRA, YSYEKL. CDR3 DNA: TGCGCCAGCAGGGCCGGGGGTGGGAACTATGGCTACACCTTC. This encodes CASRAGGGNYGYTF.

This chain connects TRBV19 to TRBJ1-5, with D unresolved. Germline V gives CDR1 LNHDA, CDR2 SQIVND (reference sequence). The CDR3 totals 16 residues. Between the trimmed V and J ends, which lost 3 bases and 0 bases, there was a span of 12 bases. The CDR3 nucleotides are TGTGCCAGTAGTATCCGACACTTTTCTAGCAATCAGCCCCAGCATTTT. Encoded protein: CASSIRHFSSNQPQHF.

The chain links TRBV19 to TRBJ1-1, with TRBD1 as a possible D gene (5 bases). V lost 6 bases to trimming and J lost 4 bases, with 18 bases between them. This CDR3 region has 15 residues. The germline V gene has CDR1 LNHDA and CDR2 SQIVND (reference sequence). This CDR3 reads CASRVLTGGGTEAFF. In DNA, the CDR3 is TGTGCCAGTAGGGTTCTGACGGGGGGAGGCACTGAAGCTTTCTTT.

The rearrangement joins TRBV30 to TRBJ1-5; a weak D match, TRBD1 (5 bases). From germline, CDR1 is GTSNPN and CDR2 SVGIG (reference sequence). The CDR3 loop spans 12 amino acids. Trimming removed 2 bases at V and 6 bases at J, with 8 bases between. In DNA form, the CDR3 reads TGTGCCTGGAGTTCAGGGTTTCAGCCCCAGCATTTT. It codes for CAWSSGFQPQHF.

A remark on this clone: Mismatch with germline at one junction end may stem from a read error. The rearrangement uses TRBV6-5 and TRBJ1-5; D might be TRBD1 (6 bases). From germline, CDR1 is MNHEY and CDR2 SVGAGI. The CDR3 is 13 amino acids. The CDR3 nucleotides read TGTGCCACCGCACAGGGAAGCAGTCAGCCCCAGCATTTT. It codes for CATAQGSSQPQHF.

This rearrangement joins TRBV7-9 to TRBJ2-5, with 9 bases lining up with TRBD2. This CDR3 is built from 16 residues. With V trimmed by 1 base and J by 2 bases, 5 bases remained unmatched. Per the germline V gene, CDR1 is SEHNR and CDR2 is FQNEAQ (reference sequence). CDR3 loop: CASSLGQAGGQETQYF. CDR3 DNA sequence: TGTGCCAGCAGCTTAGGCCAGGCGGGAGGGCAAGAGACCCAGTACTTC.

This clone came up a few times. The chain links TRBV2 to TRBJ2-1; 11 bases match TRBD2. V lost 4 bases, J lost 1 base, and 9 bases stayed unmatched. The CDR3 has 18 amino acids. From germline, CDR1 is SNHLY and CDR2 FYNNEI. CDR3 nucleotide sequence: TGTGCCAGCAGTGTATCTAGCGGGAGGTATGTTTCCTACAATGAGCAGTTCTTC. Its protein product is CASSVSSGRYVSYNEQFF.

V usage is TRBV6-1 and J usage is TRBJ1-2, with D perhaps matching TRBD1 (5 bases). Per the germline V gene, CDR1 is MNHNS and CDR2 is SASEGT. Deletions cut 2 bases from V and 8 bases from J, with 15 bases between. This CDR3 has 14 residues. CDR3 nucleotide sequence: TGTGCCAGCAGTGAAAACTTCTCGGGGGGAGGCTACACCTTC. This codes for CASSENFSGGGYTF.

The rearrangement uses TRBV27 and TRBJ2-1; 11 positions agree with TRBD2. CDR1 is MNHEY and CDR2 is SMNVEV in the germline V gene (reference sequence). CDR3 length: 22 residues. V shed 5 bases, J shed 0 bases, and the junction held 21 bases outside the gene matches. CDR3 in amino acids: CASSPRTGAGLAEAFSYNEQFF. CDR3 coding DNA: TGTGCCAGCAGTCCAAGGACAGGGGCGGGACTAGCGGAGGCATTCTCCTACAATGAGCAGTTCTTC.

V usage is TRBV4-2 and J usage is TRBJ2-7; TRBD2 matches at 14 bases. V was pared by 5 bases and J by 5 bases, with 5 bases of the junction left unmatched. The CDR3 spans 15 residues. The V gene's germline CDR1 is LGHNA and CDR2 YNFKEQ. The CDR3 coding sequence is TGTGCCAGCAGCTCGGGACTAGCGGGAGCAAACGAGCAGTACTTC. Protein product: CASSSGLAGANEQYF.

The genes are TRBV7-2 and TRBJ1-2, with 10 bases lining up with TRBD1. The CDR3 is made up of 15 amino acids. V was clipped by 1 base and J by 4 bases; unmatched bases: 3. Germline V gene sequence: CDR1 SGHTA, CDR2 FQGNSA. Here the CDR3 DNA reads TGTGCCAGCAGCTTAGGGACAGGGGGACTCTATGGCTACACCTTC. Amino acid sequence: CASSLGTGGLYGYTF.

The table lists this clone with a count of one. J is TRBJ1-3 and V is TRBV7-6, with 8 bases fitting TRBD1. Germline values: CDR1 SGHVS, CDR2 FNYEAQ. Germline trimming cut 5 bases from V and 2 bases from J; bases unmatched to any gene: 8. CDR3 length equals 16 residues. This CDR3 is CASSLLAQGAGNTIYF. Here the CDR3 DNA reads TGTGCCAGCAGCCTCCTGGCACAGGGGGCTGGAAACACCATATATTTT.

The V gene is TRBV7-9, the J gene TRBJ2-5; 9 nucleotides align to TRBD1. V lost 1 base and J lost 5; bases outside the gene matches: 14. Looked up from germline, CDR1 is SEHNR and CDR2 is FQNEAQ (reference sequence). CDR3 length: 18 residues. The CDR3: CASSLGSWGQGSRETQYF. The CDR3, as DNA: TGTGCCAGCAGCTTAGGAAGTTGGGGACAGGGTTCGAGGGAGACCCAGTACTTC. The complete variable domain, with remaining parts taken from reference TRBV7-9 and TRBJ2-5, reads DTGVSQNPRHKITKRGQNVTFRCDPISEHNRLYWYRQTLGQGPEFLTYFQNEAQLEKSRLLSDRFSAERPKGSFSTLEIQRTEQGDSAMYLCASSLGSWGQGSRETQYFGPGTRLLVL.

CDR3 residues: CASSQYRGSYGYTF. CDR3 in DNA: TGCGCCAGCAGTCAATACAGGGGCTCTTATGGCTACACCTTC. V usage is TRBV23-1 and J usage is TRBJ1-2; TRBD1 matches 7 bases. TRBV23-1 is assigned to the ORF class and has an uncertain function. Losses at the gene ends were 1 base for V and 5 bases for J; bases not matched to a gene: 4. The length of the CDR3 is 14 residues.

CDR3 sequence: CASSARRGEAFF. DNA for the CDR3: TGTGCCAGCAGTGCGAGGCGGGGGGAAGCTTTCTTT. The rearrangement uses TRBV2 and TRBJ1-1; D is possibly TRBD1 (5 bases). Trimming shortened V by 4 bases and J by 8 bases, and 11 bases separated the two germline ends. The CDR3 length is 12 residues. CDR1 SNHLY and CDR2 FYNNEI come from the germline V gene.

The chain joins TRBV19 to TRBJ1-5; TRBD1 matches 7 bases. Germline V gene data show CDR1 as LNHDA and CDR2 as SQIVND (reference sequence). This CDR3 comprises 22 residues. V trimming: 5 bases; J trimming: 4 bases; junction bases outside the gene matches: 29. The CDR3 reads CASSPAQGWFSLPNNRNQPQHF. CDR3 nucleotide sequence: TGTGCCAGTAGTCCAGCACAGGGGTGGTTCTCCCTTCCCAATAACCGAAATCAGCCCCAGCATTTT.

This chain uses TRBV30 with TRBJ1-2, with TRBD1 identical over 10 bases. The CDR3 extends over 16 amino acids. With V trimmed by 4 bases and J by 5 bases, 13 bases remained unmatched. Germline CDR1 reads GTSNPN; CDR2 reads SVGIG (reference sequence). CDR3 residues: CAWIGGQGLLGYGYTF. The CDR3 DNA is TGTGCCTGGATTGGGGGACAGGGGCTCTTGGGGTATGGCTACACCTTC.

This clone qualifies as medium-sized. The rearrangement joins TRBV3-1 (or the pseudogene TRBV3-2) to TRBJ1-1, with D unresolved. The CDR3 spans 15 residues. Germline V gene sequence: CDR1 LGHDT, CDR2 YNNKEL (reference sequence). V was shortened by 3 bases and J by 0 bases, with 11 bases between the two germline ends. The CDR3 nucleotides are TGTGCCAGCAGCCACCCCAGCAGGTTGAACACTGAAGCTTTCTTT. Translating it yields CASSHPSRLNTEAFF.

This chain joins TRBV7-9 and TRBJ2-5; possibly TRBD2 for D (6 bases). Germline CDR1 is SEHNR and CDR2 is FQNEAQ (reference sequence). V lost 5 bases, J lost 5 bases, and 21 bases lay in between. The CDR3 extends over 16 amino acids. The CDR3 region has the DNA TGTGCCAGCAGCCGGTCGGTGGGGACTGGTTTGGAGACCCAGTACTTC. Translated, it gives CASSRSVGTGLETQYF. Drawing the rest from reference TRBV7-9 and TRBJ2-5, the complete variable domain is DTGVSQNPRHKITKRGQNVTFRCDPISEHNRLYWYRQTLGQGPEFLTYFQNEAQLEKSRLLSDRFSAERPKGSFSTLEIQRTEQGDSAMYLCASSRSVGTGLETQYFGPGTRLLVL.

The chain couples TRBV6-5 to TRBJ1-1, with D possibly matching TRBD1 (6 bases). CDR1 and CDR2 (germline): MNHEY, SVGAGI. With 3 bases removed from V and 1 base from J, the gap between germline ends came to 9 bases. CDR3 length: 14 residues. The CDR3 sequence is CASSYQGRNTEAFF. In nucleotides, the CDR3 is TGTGCCAGCAGTTATCAGGGGCGGAACACTGAAGCTTTCTTT.

The CDR3 loop reads CASRYGGQGYSPLHF. In DNA form, the CDR3 reads TGTGCCAGTAGATATGGGGGACAGGGGTATTCACCCCTCCACTTT. The chain recombines TRBV19 with TRBJ1-6, with TRBD1 matching over 10 bases. With V trimmed by 6 bases and J by 8 bases, 7 bases remained unmatched. The CDR3 is made up of 15 amino acids. Germline lookup yields CDR1 LNHDA and CDR2 SQIVND (reference sequence).

In this sample, this clone turned up once. J is TRBJ1-2 and V is TRBV19; D unresolved. The germline V and J ends were trimmed by 3 bases and 8 bases, with 13 bases remaining between them. Per the germline V gene, CDR1 is LNHDA and CDR2 is SQIVND (reference sequence). The CDR3 spans 13 residues. In DNA form, the CDR3 reads TGTGCCAGTAGTATGAACGGGTTGAGAGGCTACACCTTC. The encoded protein is CASSMNGLRGYTF.

This chain links TRBV11-2 with TRBJ1-1, with TRBD1 identical over 8 bases. Germline-derived CDR1 and CDR2 are SGHAT and FQNNGV. Germline trimming cut 5 bases from V and 0 bases from J; bases unmatched to any gene: 11. The CDR3 runs 17 residues. The CDR3 spells CASSARGLKLLNTEAFF. In nucleotides, the CDR3 is TGTGCCAGCAGCGCCAGGGGGCTTAAATTACTGAACACTGAAGCTTTCTTT.

The rearrangement links TRBV9 to TRBJ2-1, with D perhaps TRBD2 (5 bases). This CDR3 has 13 residues. Trimming took off 4 bases at V and 10 bases at J, with 15 bases between the two ends. Germline CDR1 and CDR2: SGDLS and YYNGEE. The CDR3 is CASSPFGGSEQFF. The CDR3, as DNA: TGTGCCAGCAGCCCTTTCGGAGGTAGCGAGCAGTTCTTC.

Of note for this clone: Within the sample, other DNA sequences also encode this same CDR3. The CDR3 loop reads CASTRGGDTGELFF. CDR3 DNA sequence: TGCGCCAGCACTAGGGGGGGGGACACCGGGGAGCTGTTTTTT. The chain recombines TRBV5-1 with TRBJ2-2; D might be TRBD2 (7 bases). This CDR3 region has 14 residues. Germline V CDR1 and CDR2: SGHRS, YFSETQ. V lost 6 bases and J lost 3, with 12 bases in between.

The chain is built from TRBV6-5 and TRBJ1-5; 7 bases align to TRBD1. The CDR3 is made up of 14 amino acids. The V segment lost 6 bases and the J segment 6 bases; nucleotides outside the gene matches: 8. Germline-derived CDR1 and CDR2 are MNHEY and SVGAGI. The CDR3 reads CASSLTGETQPQHF. For the CDR3, the DNA is TGTGCCAGCAGCCTTACAGGGGAAACTCAGCCCCAGCATTTT.

V is TRBV7-9 and J is TRBJ2-7, with 7 bases fitting TRBD1. CDR1 is SEHNR and CDR2 is FQNEAQ in the germline V gene (reference sequence). J was trimmed by 5 bases and V by 5 bases; bases with no gene match: 9. The CDR3 is made up of 14 amino acids. The CDR3 protein is CASSPDRIVDEQYF. DNA of the CDR3: TGTGCCAGCAGCCCGGACAGGATTGTCGACGAGCAGTACTTC.